These 21 T cell receptor beta chains were all obtained from the same sample, sequenced in a study of cytomegalovirus exposure and HLA in healthy donors. It was with 60 Vbeta and 13 Jbeta primers that the PCR ran. Libraries were prepared by immunoSEQ multiplex PCR; TCRdb keeps only in-frame clonotypes and omits some of them. The sample shows 30,000 to 40,000 clones, roughly 90% of them seen only once. The sequencing sample was made of PBMCs. All receptors derive from a woman under 30 in good health and CMV-seronegative.

The chain couples TRBV7-3 to TRBJ1-5; D is uncertain. The germline V and J ends were trimmed by 1 base and 6 bases, with 7 bases remaining between them. The CDR3 totals 13 residues. Germline loops: CDR1 SGHTA, CDR2 FQGTGA. The chain's CDR3 is CASSLKSGQPQHF. DNA for the CDR3: TGTGCCAGCAGCTTAAAATCAGGTCAGCCCCAGCATTTT. The full variable domain, completed using reference TRBV7-3 and TRBJ1-5, is GAGVSQTPSNKVTEKGKYVELRCDPISGHTALYWYRQSLGQGPEFLIYFQGTGAADDSGLPNDRFFAVRPEGSVSTLKIQRTERGDSAVYLCASSLKSGQPQHFGDGTRLSIL.

As for this clone: One end of the junction fails to match germline, which may point to a read error. The chain carries TRBV30 and TRBJ2-2; TRBD2 might be the D (5 bases). The germline V gene encodes CDR1 GTSNPN and CDR2 SVGIG (reference sequence). The CDR3 spans 13 residues. CDR3: CAWSVWAAGELLF. The CDR3 DNA reads as TGTGCCTGGAGTGTTTGGGCGGCCGGGGAGCTGCTTTTT.

As to this clone: Additional DNA sequences in this sample encode the identical CDR3. This chain links TRBV6-5 with TRBJ2-7; possibly TRBD1 for D (5 bases). V was cut by 0 bases and J by 4 bases, with 13 bases left in between. In germline, CDR1 is MNHEY, CDR2 SVGAGI. The CDR3 totals 15 residues. The CDR3 loop reads CASSYSGQGAYEQYF. Here the CDR3 DNA reads TGTGCCAGCAGTTACTCAGGGCAGGGTGCTTACGAGCAGTACTTC.

The V call is TRBV5-1, the J call TRBJ2-1, with D possibly TRBD1 on 6 matching bases. Germline V CDR1 and CDR2: SGHRS, YFSETQ. Trimming removed 1 base from V and 6 bases from J, with 11 bases in between. This CDR3 is built from 14 residues. CDR3 nucleotides: TGCGCCAGCAGCTTGAGGGGGTCGGTCAATGAGCAGTTCTTC. Translation: CASSLRGSVNEQFF.

The gene calls are TRBV11-2 and TRBJ2-1; D is unclear. The V gene lost 5 bases and the J gene lost 0 bases, with 11 bases spanning the gap. Germline V CDR1 and CDR2: SGHAT, FQNNGV. This CDR3 contains 15 residues. CDR3 amino acids: CASSPNPSSYNEQFF. The CDR3 DNA follows: TGTGCCAGCAGCCCGAATCCTAGCTCCTACAATGAGCAGTTCTTC.

The chain uses TRBV7-2 and TRBJ1-2; D might be TRBD1 (6 bases). The CDR3 has 18 residues. The germline CDR1 and CDR2 sequences are SGHTA and FQGNSA. V was shortened by 2 bases and J by 0 bases, with 19 bases between the two germline ends. DNA of the CDR3: TGTGCCAGCAGCTTAATTCCCACAGGGCCCAGAACTAACTATGGCTACACCTTC. Translating gives CASSLIPTGPRTNYGYTF.

The chain carries TRBV4-1 and TRBJ1-2; 10 bases agree with TRBD1. The CDR3 covers 15 residues. Germline V lookup: CDR1 MGHRA, CDR2 YSYEKL. V was clipped by 3 bases and J by 4 bases; unmatched bases: 5. The CDR3 DNA reads TGCGCCAGCAGCCAGCGGGACAGGGGAGGCTATGGCTACACCTTC. Protein product: CASSQRDRGGYGYTF.

The V gene is TRBV9, the J gene TRBJ2-1; D remains unclear. V lost 4 bases to trimming and J lost 5 bases, with 7 bases between them. The CDR3 extends over 12 amino acids. In germline, CDR1 is SGDLS, CDR2 YYNGEE. The CDR3 DNA sequence: TGTGCCAGCAGCCCCCGAGACAATGAGCAGTTCTTC. Its protein is CASSPRDNEQFF.

V and J are TRBV5-1 and TRBJ2-7; 9 positions match TRBD2. The CDR3 loop spans 14 amino acids. V lost 1 base, J lost 5 bases, and 4 bases stayed unmatched. Germline V CDR1 and CDR2: SGHRS, YFSETQ. DNA for the CDR3: TGCGCCAGCAGCTTGTCCGGGACTAGCAACGAGCAGTACTTC. It translates to CASSLSGTSNEQYF.

The chain joins TRBV6-5 to TRBJ1-1; D uncertain. V lost 4 bases to trimming and J lost 10 bases, with 10 bases between them. CDR1 MNHEY and CDR2 SVGAGI come from the germline V gene. This CDR3 has 11 residues. CDR3 region: CASSSSGGAFF. DNA of the CDR3: TGTGCCAGCAGTTCCTCCGGAGGAGCTTTCTTT.

CDR3 protein: CASSLRGGAGTAYEQYF. The CDR3 nucleotides read TGCGCCAGCAGCTTGAGGGGGGGCGCGGGGACTGCCTACGAGCAGTACTTC. This chain uses TRBV5-1 with TRBJ2-7, with D possibly matching TRBD2 (7 bases). CDR1 and CDR2 from the germline V gene are SGHRS and YFSETQ. This CDR3 comprises 17 residues. The V end lost 1 base, the J end lost 2 bases, and 19 bases lay between the germline ends.

The chain has TRBV6-1 and TRBJ2-7; 8 bases are a match to TRBD1. CDR1 is MNHNS, CDR2 SASEGT, per germline. CDR3 length equals 15 residues. Losses at the gene ends were 2 bases for V and 3 bases for J; bases not matched to a gene: 6. The CDR3 nucleotides are TGTGCCAGCAGTGAAAGACAGGGGCGCCTCTACGAGCAGTACTTC. Its translation is CASSERQGRLYEQYF.

The chain joins TRBV4-1 to TRBJ2-1, with 10 bases that match TRBD2. The CDR3 contains 19 residues. CDR1 and CDR2 (germline): MGHRA, YSYEKL. V shed 1 base, J shed 0 bases, and the junction held 9 bases outside the gene matches. CDR3: CASSQVPPGTSVSYNEQFF. The CDR3 DNA is TGCGCCAGCAGCCAAGTCCCCCCCGGGACTAGCGTCTCCTACAATGAGCAGTTCTTC.

The V gene is TRBV4-1, the J gene TRBJ2-5; 11 bases fit TRBD2. This CDR3 region has 18 residues. The germline gives CDR1 MGHRA, CDR2 YSYEKL. Trimming at V came to 4 bases and at J to 5 bases, leaving 15 bases not matched to a gene. The CDR3 is CASSPFSTSGSMSETQYF. CDR3 DNA sequence: TGCGCCAGCAGCCCGTTCAGTACTAGCGGGAGTATGAGTGAGACCCAGTACTTC.

CDR3 amino acids: CASSRETGFEKLFF. Here the CDR3 DNA reads TGTGCCAGCAGTCGAGAGACTGGATTTGAAAAACTGTTTTTT. The V and J genes are TRBV9 and TRBJ1-4; no definite D call. V was cut by 5 bases and J by 7 bases, with 15 bases left in between. The CDR3 covers 14 residues. Per germline, CDR1 SGDLS and CDR2 YYNGEE. Filled out from reference TRBV9 and TRBJ1-4, the complete variable domain reads DSGVTQTPKHLITATGQRVTLRCSPRSGDLSVYWYQQSLDQGLQFLIQYYNGEERAKGNILERFSAQQFPDLHSELNLSSLELGDSALYFCASSRETGFEKLFFGSGTQLSVL.

The rearrangement uses TRBV18 and TRBJ2-2; D perhaps matches TRBD1 (6 bases). Per the germline V gene, CDR1 is KGHSH and CDR2 is LQKENI. With 1 base removed from V and 4 bases from J, the gap between germline ends came to 19 bases. This CDR3 comprises 18 residues. CDR3 in amino acids: CASSPQRLGQGTTGELFF. The CDR3 DNA sequence: TGTGCCAGCTCACCACAGCGGCTTGGCCAGGGGACCACCGGGGAGCTGTTTTTT. The complete variable domain, with remaining parts taken from reference TRBV18 and TRBJ2-2, reads NAGVMQNPRHLVRRRGQEARLRCSPMKGHSHVYWYRQLPEEGLKFMVYLQKENIIDESGMPKERFSAEFPKEGPSILRIQQVVRGDSAAYFCASSPQRLGQGTTGELFFGEGSRLTVL.

V usage is TRBV4-3 and J usage is TRBJ2-7; 14 bases agree with TRBD2. The ends lost 4 bases at V and 5 bases at J; junction bases unmatched: 7. The CDR3 contains 16 residues. Germline CDR1 is LGHNA and CDR2 is YSLEER. The CDR3 DNA follows: TGCGCCAGCAGCCGGGGGACGGGACTAGCGGGAGACGAGCAGTACTTC. This codes for CASSRGTGLAGDEQYF.

This clone turned up a few times. The V and J genes are TRBV28 and TRBJ2-2; TRBD1 aligns across 10 bases. V lost 3 bases and J lost 7; bases outside the gene matches: 5. CDR1 MDHEN and CDR2 SYDVKM come from the germline V gene. This CDR3 has 15 amino acids. Written as DNA, the CDR3 is TGTGCCAGCAGTTTCGGGACAGGGGAGGTCGGGGAGCTGTTTTTT. Amino acids: CASSFGTGEVGELFF.

The chain is built from TRBV10-3 and TRBJ2-7; D is possibly TRBD1 (5 bases). Trimming took 5 bases from V and 2 from J, leaving 13 bases between them. The CDR3 loop spans 14 amino acids. Germline V lookup: CDR1 ENHRY, CDR2 SYGVKD. The CDR3 here is CAISQGVKPYEQYF. CDR3 nucleotide sequence: TGTGCCATCAGTCAAGGGGTCAAACCCTACGAGCAGTACTTC.

This clone was observed a single time. V is TRBV4-1 and J is TRBJ2-7; 7 nucleotides line up with TRBD1. This CDR3 has 13 amino acids. V lost 3 bases to trimming and J lost 5 bases; unmatched junction nucleotides: 4. CDR1 is MGHRA and CDR2 is YSYEKL in the germline V gene. The CDR3, as DNA: TGCGCCAGCAGCCAGTCCACAGGGGACGAGCAGTACTTC. It yields the protein CASSQSTGDEQYF.

Concerning this clone: Its ends do not fully match the called genes, so a read error is possible. The rearrangement uses TRBV7-9 and TRBJ2-3; TRBD1 matches at 7 bases. This CDR3 comprises 16 residues. Germline assignment: CDR1 SEHNR and CDR2 FQNEAQ (reference sequence). The CDR3 region has the DNA TGTTCCAGCAGCTTAGTTACAGGGGAAATTAAAGATACGCAGTATTTT. Its translation: CSSSLVTGEIKDTQYF.